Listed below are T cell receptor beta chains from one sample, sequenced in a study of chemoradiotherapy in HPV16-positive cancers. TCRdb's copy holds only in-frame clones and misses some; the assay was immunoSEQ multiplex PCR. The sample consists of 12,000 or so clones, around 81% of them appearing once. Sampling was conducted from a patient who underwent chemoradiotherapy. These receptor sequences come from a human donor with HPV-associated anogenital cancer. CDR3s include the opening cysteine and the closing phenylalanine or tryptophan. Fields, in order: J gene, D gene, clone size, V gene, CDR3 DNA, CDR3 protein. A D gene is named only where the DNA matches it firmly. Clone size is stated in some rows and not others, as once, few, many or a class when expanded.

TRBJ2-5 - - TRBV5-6 TGTGCCAGCAGCCTGACACACATGAAGACCCAGTACTTC CASSLTHMKTQYF
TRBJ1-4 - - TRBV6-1 TGTGCCAGCTTTAATGGAAAACTGTTTTTT CASFNGKLFF
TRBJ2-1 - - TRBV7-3 TGTGCCAGCAGCCCCTCCGGGCCATCCTACAATGAGCAGTTCTTC CASSPSGPSYNEQFF
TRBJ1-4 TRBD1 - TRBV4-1 TGCGCCAGCAGCCAAGGTTTAGGAGGGGGCGGGAATGAAAAACTGTTTTTT CASSQGLGGGGNEKLFF
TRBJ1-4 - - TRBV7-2 TGTGCCAGCAGCTCCGGCCGGACAACTAATGAAAAACTGTTTTTT CASSSGRTTNEKLFF
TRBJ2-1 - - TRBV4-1 TGCGCCAGCAGCCCGACGGACTCGTACAATGAGCAGTTCTTC CASSPTDSYNEQFF
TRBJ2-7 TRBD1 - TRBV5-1 TGCGCCAGCAGCTGGGGGACAGAGGGAGAGCAGTACTTC CASSWGTEGEQYF
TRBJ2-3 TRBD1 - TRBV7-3 TGTGCCAGCAGCACCGGGACAGGGGTAGCGGGGACAGATACGCAGTATTTT CASSTGTGVAGTDTQYF
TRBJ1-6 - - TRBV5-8 TGTGCCAGCAGCTTGGGTGGCCGGCCTTATAATTCACCCCTCCACTTT CASSLGGRPYNSPLHF
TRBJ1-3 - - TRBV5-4 TGTGCCAGCAGGGAAGGTGGCTACTCTGGAAACACCATATATTTT CASREGGYSGNTIYF
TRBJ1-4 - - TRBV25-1 TGTGCCAGCAGTGAATTTGCAGACTATAATGAAAAGCTGTTTTTT CASSEFADYNEKLFF
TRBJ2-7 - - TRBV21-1 TGTGCCAGCAGCAAAGGGGGTAGGGCCTACGAGCAGTACTTC CASSKGGRAYEQYF
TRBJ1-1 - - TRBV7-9 TGTGCCAGCAGCTTTTCCCCTGGCTCTGTTGACACTGAAGCTTTCTTT CASSFSPGSVDTEAFF
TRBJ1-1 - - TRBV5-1 TGCGCCAGCAGCTTGGTGGCCCAGCAGAACACTGAAGCTTTCTTT CASSLVAQQNTEAFF
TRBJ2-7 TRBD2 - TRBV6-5 TGTGCCAGCTTCAGCGGGGCGGGCCGCTCCGAGCAGTACTTC CASFSGAGRSEQYF
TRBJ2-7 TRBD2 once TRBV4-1 TGCGCCAGCAGCCAAGGGGTTCTTAGGACTAGGGGAACATTATACGAGCAGTACTTC CASSQGVLRTRGTLYEQYF
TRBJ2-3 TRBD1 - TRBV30 TGTGCCTGGAGTAAACAGGGGGTTAGAGATACGCAGTATTTT CAWSKQGVRDTQYF
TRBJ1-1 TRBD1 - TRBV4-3 TGCGCCAGCAGCCATCAGGACAGGGGTCGTGAAGCTTTCTTT CASSHQDRGREAFF
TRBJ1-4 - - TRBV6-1 TGTGCCAGCAGTGATTCGGGGGGTTTCGAAAAACTGTTTTTT CASSDSGGFEKLFF
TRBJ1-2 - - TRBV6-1 TGTGCCAGCAGTGAGGTTGTAGGGTATGGCTACACCTTC CASSEVVGYGYTF
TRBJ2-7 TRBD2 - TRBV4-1 TGCGCCAGCAGCCCAGGGACTAGCGGTTTGTACGAGCAGTACTTC CASSPGTSGLYEQYF
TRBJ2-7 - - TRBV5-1 TGCGCCAGCAGTCGGGACGGCCCCTACGAGCAGTACTTC CASSRDGPYEQYF
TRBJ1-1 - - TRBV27 TGTGCCAGCAGTTTATCGGGGGGGACTGAAGCTTTCTTT CASSLSGGTEAFF
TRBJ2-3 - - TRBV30 TGTGCCTGGAGGGGACTTTTAAGCACAGATACGCAGTATTTT CAWRGLLSTDTQYF
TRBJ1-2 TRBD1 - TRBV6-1 TGTGCCAGCAGTGAACCCGGGCAGGGGGCCGGGTGGGGCTACACCTTC CASSEPGQGAGWGYTF
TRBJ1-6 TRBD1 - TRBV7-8 TGTGCCAGCAGTCTGACCCCGGGGACAGTCAATTCACCCCTCCACTTT CASSLTPGTVNSPLHF
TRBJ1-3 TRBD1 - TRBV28 TGTGCCAGCAGCCCACTCAGGGGGGGATCTGGAAACACCATATATTTT CASSPLRGGSGNTIYF
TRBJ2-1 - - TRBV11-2 TGTGCCAGCAGCACTAATCCCTATGAGCAGTTCTTC CASSTNPYEQFF
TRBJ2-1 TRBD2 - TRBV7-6 TGTGCCAGTTCCCGAAATAGCGGGAATGAGCAGTTCTTC CASSRNSGNEQFF
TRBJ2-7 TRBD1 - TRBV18 TGTGCCAGCTCACCCACCAGGACAGGCGATTCTAGATACGAGCAGTACTTC CASSPTRTGDSRYEQYF
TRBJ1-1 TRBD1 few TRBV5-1 TGCGCCAGTAACAGGGGGCCGAACACTGAAGCTTTCTTT CASNRGPNTEAFF